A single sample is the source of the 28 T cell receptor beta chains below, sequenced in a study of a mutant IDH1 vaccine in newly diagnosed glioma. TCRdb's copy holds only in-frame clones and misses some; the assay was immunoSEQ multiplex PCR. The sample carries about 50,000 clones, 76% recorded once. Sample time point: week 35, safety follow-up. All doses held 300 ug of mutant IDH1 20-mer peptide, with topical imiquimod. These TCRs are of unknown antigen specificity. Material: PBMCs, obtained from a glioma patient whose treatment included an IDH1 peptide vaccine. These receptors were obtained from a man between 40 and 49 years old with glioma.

The CDR3 is CASSESVGATYQPQHF. CDR3 bases: TGTGCCAGCAGTGAATCTGTAGGGGCTACCTATCAGCCCCAGCATTTT. The V call is TRBV6-1, the J call TRBJ1-5, with D tentatively TRBD1 (5 bases). Germline CDR1 reads MNHNS; CDR2 reads SASEGT. The CDR3 covers 16 residues. Trimming pared 2 bases from V and 5 bases from J, leaving 16 bases between.

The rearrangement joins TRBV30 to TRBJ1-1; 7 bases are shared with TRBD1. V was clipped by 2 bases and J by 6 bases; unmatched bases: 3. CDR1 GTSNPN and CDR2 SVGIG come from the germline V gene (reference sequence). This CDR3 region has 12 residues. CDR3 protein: CAWSQGTAEAFF. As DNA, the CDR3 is TGTGCCTGGAGTCAAGGGACAGCTGAAGCTTTCTTT.

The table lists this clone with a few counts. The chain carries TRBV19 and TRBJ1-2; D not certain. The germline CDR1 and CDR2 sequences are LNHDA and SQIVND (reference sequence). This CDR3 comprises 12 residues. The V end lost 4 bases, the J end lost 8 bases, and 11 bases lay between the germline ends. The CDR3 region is CASSTINGGYTF. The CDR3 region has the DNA TGTGCCAGTAGTACTATTAACGGAGGCTACACCTTC.

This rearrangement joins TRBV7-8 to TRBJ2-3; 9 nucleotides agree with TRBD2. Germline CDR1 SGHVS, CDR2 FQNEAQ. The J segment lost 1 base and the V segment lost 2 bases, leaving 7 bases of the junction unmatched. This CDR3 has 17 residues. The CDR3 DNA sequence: TGTGCCAGCAGCTTATTTCGGGCTAGCGGGGGCACAGATACGCAGTATTTT. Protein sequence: CASSLFRASGGTDTQYF.

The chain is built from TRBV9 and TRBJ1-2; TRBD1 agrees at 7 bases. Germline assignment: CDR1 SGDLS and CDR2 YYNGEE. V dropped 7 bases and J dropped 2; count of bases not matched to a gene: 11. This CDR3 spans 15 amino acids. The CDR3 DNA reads TGTGCCAGCGCCCGAATTTTGACAGGGAACTATGGCTACACCTTC. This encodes CASARILTGNYGYTF.

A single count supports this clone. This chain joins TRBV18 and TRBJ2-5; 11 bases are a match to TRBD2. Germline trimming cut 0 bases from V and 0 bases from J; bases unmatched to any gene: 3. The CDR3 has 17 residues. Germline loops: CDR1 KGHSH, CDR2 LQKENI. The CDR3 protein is CASSPPGLAGYQETQYF. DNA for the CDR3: TGTGCCAGCTCACCACCCGGACTAGCGGGCTACCAAGAGACCCAGTACTTC.

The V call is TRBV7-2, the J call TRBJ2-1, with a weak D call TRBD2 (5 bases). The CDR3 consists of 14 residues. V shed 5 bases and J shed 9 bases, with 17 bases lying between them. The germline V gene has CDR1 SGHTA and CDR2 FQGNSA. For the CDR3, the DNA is TGTGCCAGCAGCGATCGAAGGCTAGCCGGTGAGCAGTTCTTC. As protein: CASSDRRLAGEQFF.

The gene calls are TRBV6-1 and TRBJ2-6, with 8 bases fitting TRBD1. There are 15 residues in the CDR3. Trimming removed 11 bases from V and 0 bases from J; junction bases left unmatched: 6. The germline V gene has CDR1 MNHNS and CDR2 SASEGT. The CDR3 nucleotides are TGTGCCCTGACAGGGGCTATCTCTGGGGCCAACGTCCTGACTTTC. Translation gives CALTGAISGANVLTF.

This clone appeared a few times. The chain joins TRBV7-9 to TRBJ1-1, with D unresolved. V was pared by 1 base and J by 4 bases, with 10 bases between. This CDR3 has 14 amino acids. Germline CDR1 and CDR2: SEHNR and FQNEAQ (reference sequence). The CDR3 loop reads CASSLDPDGTEAFF. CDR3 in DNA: TGTGCCAGCAGCTTAGATCCCGACGGCACTGAAGCTTTCTTT.

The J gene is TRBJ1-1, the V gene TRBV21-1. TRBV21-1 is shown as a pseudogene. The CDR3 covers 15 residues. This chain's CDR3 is CASSKKGGGVTEAFF. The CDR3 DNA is TGTGCCAGCAGCAAAAAGGGGGGTGGGGTCACTGAAGCTTTCTTT.

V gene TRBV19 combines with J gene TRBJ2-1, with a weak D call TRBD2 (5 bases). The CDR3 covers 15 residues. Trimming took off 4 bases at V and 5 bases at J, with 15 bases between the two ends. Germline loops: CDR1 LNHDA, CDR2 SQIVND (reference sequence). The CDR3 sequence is CASSRRAGGHNEQFF. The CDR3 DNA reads TGTGCCAGTAGTAGGCGGGCGGGCGGACACAATGAGCAGTTCTTC.

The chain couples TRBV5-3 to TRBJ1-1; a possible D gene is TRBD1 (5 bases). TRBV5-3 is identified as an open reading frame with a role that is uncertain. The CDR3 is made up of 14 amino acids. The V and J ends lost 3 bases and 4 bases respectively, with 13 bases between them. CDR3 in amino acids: CARSSLRGVTEAFF. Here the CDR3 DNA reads TGTGCCAGAAGCTCGTTGAGGGGTGTCACTGAAGCTTTCTTT.

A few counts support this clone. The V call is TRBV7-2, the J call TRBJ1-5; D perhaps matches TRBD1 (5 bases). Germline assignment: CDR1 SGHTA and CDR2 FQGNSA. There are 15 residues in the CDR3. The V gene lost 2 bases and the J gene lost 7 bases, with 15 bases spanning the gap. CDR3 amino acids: CASSLPGQGQQPQHF. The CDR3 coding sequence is TGTGCCAGCAGCTTACCCGGACAAGGTCAGCAGCCCCAGCATTTT. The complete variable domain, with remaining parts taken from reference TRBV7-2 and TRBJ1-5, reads GAGVSQSPSNKVTEKGKDVELRCDPISGHTALYWYRQSLGQGLEFLIYFQGNSAPDKSGLPSDRFSAERTGGSVSTLTIQRTQQEDSAVYLCASSLPGQGQQPQHFGDGTRLSIL.

CDR3 in amino acids: CASSWDSAGNQPQHF. In nucleotides, the CDR3 is TGTGCCAGCAGTTGGGACTCGGCGGGGAATCAGCCCCAGCATTTT. This chain links TRBV2 with TRBJ1-5; a possible D gene is TRBD1 (5 bases). Germline V lookup: CDR1 SNHLY, CDR2 FYNNEI. There are 15 residues in the CDR3. V lost 5 bases and J 4 bases, leaving 15 bases between the germline ends.

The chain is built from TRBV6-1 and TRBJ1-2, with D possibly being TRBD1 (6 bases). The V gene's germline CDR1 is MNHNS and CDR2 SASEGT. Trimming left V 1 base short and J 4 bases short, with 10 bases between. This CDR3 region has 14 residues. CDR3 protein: CASSEEGVIYGYTF. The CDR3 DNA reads TGTGCCAGCAGTGAAGAGGGGGTTATCTATGGCTACACCTTC.

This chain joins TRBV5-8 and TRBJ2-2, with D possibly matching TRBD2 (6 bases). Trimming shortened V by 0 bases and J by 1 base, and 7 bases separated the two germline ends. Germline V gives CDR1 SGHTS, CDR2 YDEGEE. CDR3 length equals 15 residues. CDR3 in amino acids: CASSLASENTGELFF. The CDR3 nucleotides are TGTGCCAGCAGCTTGGCTAGCGAGAACACCGGGGAGCTGTTTTTT.

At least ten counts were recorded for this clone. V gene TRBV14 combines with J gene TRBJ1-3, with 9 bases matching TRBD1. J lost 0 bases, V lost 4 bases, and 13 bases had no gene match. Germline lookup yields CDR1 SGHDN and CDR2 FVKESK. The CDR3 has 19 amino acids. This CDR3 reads CASSRAGTGSSYSGNTIYF. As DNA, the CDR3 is TGTGCCAGCAGCCGAGCCGGGACAGGGTCCTCTTACTCTGGAAACACCATATATTTT.

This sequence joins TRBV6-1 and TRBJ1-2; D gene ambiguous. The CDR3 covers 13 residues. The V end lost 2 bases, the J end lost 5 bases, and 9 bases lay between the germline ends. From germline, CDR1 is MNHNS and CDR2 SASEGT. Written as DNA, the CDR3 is TGTGCCAGCAGTGAACTGCGAGGGTATGGCTACACCTTC. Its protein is CASSELRGYGYTF.

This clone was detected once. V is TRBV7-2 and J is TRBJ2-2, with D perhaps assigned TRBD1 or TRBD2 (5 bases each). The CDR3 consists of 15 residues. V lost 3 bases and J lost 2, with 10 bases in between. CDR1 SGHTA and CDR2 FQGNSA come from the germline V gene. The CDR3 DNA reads TGTGCCAGCAGCTTGTCAGGGACCAACACCGGGGAGCTGTTTTTT. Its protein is CASSLSGTNTGELFF.

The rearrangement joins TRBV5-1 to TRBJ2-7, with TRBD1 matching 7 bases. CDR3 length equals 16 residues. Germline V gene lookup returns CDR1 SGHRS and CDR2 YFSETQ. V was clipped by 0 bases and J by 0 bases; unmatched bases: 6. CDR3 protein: CASSLEGTENSYEQYF. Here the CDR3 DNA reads TGCGCCAGCAGCTTGGAAGGGACAGAAAACTCCTACGAGCAGTACTTC.

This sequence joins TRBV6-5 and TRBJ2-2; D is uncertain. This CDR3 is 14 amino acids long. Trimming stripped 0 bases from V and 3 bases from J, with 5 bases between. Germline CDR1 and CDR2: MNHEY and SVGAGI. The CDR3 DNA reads TGTGCCAGCAGTTACTCTAGGGACACCGGGGAGCTGTTTTTT. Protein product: CASSYSRDTGELFF.

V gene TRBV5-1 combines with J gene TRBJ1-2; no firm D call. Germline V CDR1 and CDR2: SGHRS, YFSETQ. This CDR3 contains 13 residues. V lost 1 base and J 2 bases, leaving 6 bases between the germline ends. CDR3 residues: CASSLTENYGYTF. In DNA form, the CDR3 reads TGCGCCAGCAGCTTGACAGAAAACTATGGCTACACCTTC.

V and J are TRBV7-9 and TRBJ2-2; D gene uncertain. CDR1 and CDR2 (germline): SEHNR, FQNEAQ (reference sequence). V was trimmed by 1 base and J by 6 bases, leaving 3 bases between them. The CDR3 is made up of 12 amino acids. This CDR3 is CASSLESGELFF. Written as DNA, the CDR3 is TGTGCCAGCAGCTTAGAGTCCGGGGAGCTGTTTTTT.

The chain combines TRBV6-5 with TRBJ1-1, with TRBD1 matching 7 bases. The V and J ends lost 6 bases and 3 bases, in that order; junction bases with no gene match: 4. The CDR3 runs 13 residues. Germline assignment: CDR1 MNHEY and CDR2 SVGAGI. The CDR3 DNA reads TGTGCCAGCAGGAGGGACAGCTACACTGAAGCTTTCTTT. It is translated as CASRRDSYTEAFF.

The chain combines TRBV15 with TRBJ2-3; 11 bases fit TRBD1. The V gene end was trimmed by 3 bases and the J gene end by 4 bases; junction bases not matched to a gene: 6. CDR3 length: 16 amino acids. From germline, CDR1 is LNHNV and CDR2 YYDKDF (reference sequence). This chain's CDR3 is CATSRGTGGRADTQYF. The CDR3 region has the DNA TGTGCCACCAGCAGGGGGACAGGGGGTAGAGCAGATACGCAGTATTTT. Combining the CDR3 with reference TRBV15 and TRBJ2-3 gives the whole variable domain DAMVIQNPRYQVTQFGKPVTLSCSQTLNHNVMYWYQQKSSQAPKLLFHYYDKDFNNEADTPDNFQSRRPNTSFCFLDIRSPGLGDTAMYLCATSRGTGGRADTQYFGPGTRLTVL.

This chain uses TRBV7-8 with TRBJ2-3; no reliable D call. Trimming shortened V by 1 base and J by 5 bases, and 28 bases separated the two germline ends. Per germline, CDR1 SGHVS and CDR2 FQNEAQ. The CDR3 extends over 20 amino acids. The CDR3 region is CASSLGYGRKRPGSLDTQYF. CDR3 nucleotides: TGTGCCAGCAGCTTAGGGTATGGTAGAAAACGACCAGGTAGTCTAGATACGCAGTATTTT.

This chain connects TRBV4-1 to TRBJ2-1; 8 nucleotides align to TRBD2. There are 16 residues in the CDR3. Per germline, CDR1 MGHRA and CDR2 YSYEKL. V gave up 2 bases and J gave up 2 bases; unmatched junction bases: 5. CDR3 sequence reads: CASSQPRLATYNEQFF. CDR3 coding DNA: TGCGCCAGCAGCCAACCTAGACTAGCGACCTACAATGAGCAGTTCTTC.

This chain's CDR3 is CASSLEYEQFF. CDR3 nucleotide sequence: TGTGCCAGCAGCTTGGAATATGAGCAGTTCTTC. This chain joins TRBV7-9 and TRBJ2-1; no firm D call. The CDR3 runs to 11 residues. Trimming removed 3 bases at V and 8 bases at J, with 5 bases between. Germline V lookup: CDR1 SEHNR, CDR2 FQNEAQ (reference sequence).